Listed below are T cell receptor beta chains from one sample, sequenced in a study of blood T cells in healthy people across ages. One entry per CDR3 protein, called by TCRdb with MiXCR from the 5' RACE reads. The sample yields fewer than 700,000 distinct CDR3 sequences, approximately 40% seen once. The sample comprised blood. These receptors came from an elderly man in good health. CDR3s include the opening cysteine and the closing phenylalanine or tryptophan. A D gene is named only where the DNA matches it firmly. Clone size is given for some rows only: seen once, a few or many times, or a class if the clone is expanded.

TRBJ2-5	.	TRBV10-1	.	TGCGCCAGCAGTGAGTCGAGGGTACTTGAGCAGTACTTC	CASSESRVLEQYF
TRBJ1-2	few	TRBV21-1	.	TGTGCCAGCAATAAAAGTCTGGACAGGGAGGATGGCTACACCTTC	CASNKSLDREDGYTF
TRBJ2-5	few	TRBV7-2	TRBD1	TGTGCCAGCAGCAACCCGACAGGGGGGGGCGAGACCCAGTACTTC	CASSNPTGGGETQYF
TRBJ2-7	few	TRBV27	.	TGTGCCAGCAGTAAGCGGGCCTCTTACAATGAGCAGTACTTC	CASSKRASYNEQYF
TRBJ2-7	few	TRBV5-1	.	TGCGCCACGGCCCAGGACAGCCCATACTACGAGCAGTACTTC	CATAQDSPYYEQYF
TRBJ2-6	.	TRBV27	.	TGTGCCAGCAGTCCCTACAGGGATGGGGCCAACGTCCTGAGTTTC	CASSPYRDGANVLSF
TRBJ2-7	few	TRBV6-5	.	TGTGCCAGCAGACGGGGACGGTCCTACGAGCAGTACTTC	CASRRGRSYEQYF
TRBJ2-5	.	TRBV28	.	TGTGCCAGCACCCTCCGGCGCGGGATAGAGACCCAGTACTTC	CASTLRRGIETQYF
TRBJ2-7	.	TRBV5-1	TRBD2	TGCGCCAGCAGCTTAACGGGGGGGAGCAATGAGCAGTACTTC	CASSLTGGSNEQYF
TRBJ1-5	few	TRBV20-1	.	TGCAGTGCTAGAGGAGGGGGTCAGCCCCAGCATTTT	CSARGGGQPQHF
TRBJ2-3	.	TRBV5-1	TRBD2	TGCGCCAGCAGTTCGACTAGCGGGCAACGCACAGATACGCAGTATTTT	CASSSTSGQRTDTQYF
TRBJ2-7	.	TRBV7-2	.	TGTGCCAGCAGCCGCAGGGACTACGAGCAGTACTTC	CASSRRDYEQYF
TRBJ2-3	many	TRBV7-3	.	TGTGCCAGCAGCTTAAGGGGAATAGATACGCAGTATTTT	CASSLRGIDTQYF
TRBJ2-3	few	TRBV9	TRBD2	TGTGCCAGCAGCCCACACCGACTAGCGGGCCGCACAGATACGCAGTATTTT	CASSPHRLAGRTDTQYF
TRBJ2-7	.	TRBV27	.	TGTGCCAGCAAAGGGGCTAGGAGCTCCTACGAGCAGTACTTC	CASKGARSSYEQYF
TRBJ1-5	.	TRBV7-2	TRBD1	TGTGCCAGCAGCCAACAGGGGGTGGGCAATCAGCCCCAGCATTTT	CASSQQGVGNQPQHF
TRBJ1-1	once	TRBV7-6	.	TGTGCCAGCAGCTTAGACAGTGAAGCTTTCTTT	CASSLDSEAFF
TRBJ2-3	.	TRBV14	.	TGTGCCAGCAGCCAACTAACCGGGACGGGCTTAGATACGCAGTATTTT	CASSQLTGTGLDTQYF
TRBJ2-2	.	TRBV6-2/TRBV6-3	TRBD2	TGTGCCAGCAGTAGCGGGAGAGGGTCCGGGGAGCTGTTTTTT	CASSSGRGSGELFF
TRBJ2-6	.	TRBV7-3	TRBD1	TGTGCCAGCAGCCCACGGACAGGAGCTGGGGCCAACGTCCTGACTTTC	CASSPRTGAGANVLTF
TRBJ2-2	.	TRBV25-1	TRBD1	TGTGCCAGCAGTGCGCTTAGGGGGCAGGACACCGGGGAGCTGTTTTTT	CASSALRGQDTGELFF
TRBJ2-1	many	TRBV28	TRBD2	TGTGCCAGCAGTTTGACGGGAGGGCCGTATGAGCAGTTCTTC	CASSLTGGPYEQFF
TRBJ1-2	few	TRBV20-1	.	TGCAGTGCTAGAGATCGTGGACAGCTCTATGGCTACACCTTC	CSARDRGQLYGYTF
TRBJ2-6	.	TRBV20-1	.	TGCAGTGCTAGAGATTTGGCCGGGGGTTCTGGGGCCAACGTCCTGACTTTC	CSARDLAGGSGANVLTF
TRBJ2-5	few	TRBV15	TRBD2	TGTGCCACCAGCAGAGATAAGGGCGGGAGGCTCTACAATGAGCAGTACTTC	CATSRDKGGRLYNEQYF
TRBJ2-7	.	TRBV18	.	TGTGCCAGCTCACCACCGGGACTGGGAGCCTACGAGCAGTACTTC	CASSPPGLGAYEQYF
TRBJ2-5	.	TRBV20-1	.	TGCAGTGCTAGAAGGGGGAGTAACCAAGAGACCCAGTACTTC	CSARRGSNQETQYF
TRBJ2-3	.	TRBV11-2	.	TGTGCCAGCAGCGCGGGGTCCCTCAGAGATACGCAGTATTTT	CASSAGSLRDTQYF
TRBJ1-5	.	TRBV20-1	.	TGCAGTGCTGTGGACAGATATAGCAATCAGCCCCAGCATTTT	CSAVDRYSNQPQHF
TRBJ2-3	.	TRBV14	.	TGTGCCAGCAGCCTCGGAACGGTCCCAGATACGCAGTATTTT	CASSLGTVPDTQYF
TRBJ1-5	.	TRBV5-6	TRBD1	TGTGCCAGCAGCAGATACGGGACAGGGCGAAATAATCAGCCCCAGCATTTT	CASSRYGTGRNNQPQHF
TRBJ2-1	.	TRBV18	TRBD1	TGTGCCAGCTCGTCCGACAGGGATGAGCAGTTCTTC	CASSSDRDEQFF
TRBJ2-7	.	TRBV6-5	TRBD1	TGTGCCAGCAGTTACTCGATAGGGACAGGGGGCTCCTACAATGAGCAGTACTTC	CASSYSIGTGGSYNEQYF
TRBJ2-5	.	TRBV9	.	TGTGCCAGCAGCGTAGCTCTAAGGGAGGGGGAGCAGTACTTC	CASSVALREGEQYF
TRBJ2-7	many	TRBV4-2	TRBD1	TGTGCCAGCAGCCTGGGACAGGGTACCTACGAGCAGTACTTC	CASSLGQGTYEQYF
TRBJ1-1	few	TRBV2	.	TGTGCCAGTAAACTTCTCACAGAAGAAGCTTTCTTT	CASKLLTEEAFF
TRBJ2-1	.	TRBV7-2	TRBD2	TGTGCCAGCAGCTTAGGAGTGGGGGGGGAGACCCAGTTCTTC	CASSLGVGGETQFF
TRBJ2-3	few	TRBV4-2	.	TGTGCCAGCAGCCAAAGCCCAGGGGCTACTAGCACAGATACGCAGTATTTT	CASSQSPGATSTDTQYF
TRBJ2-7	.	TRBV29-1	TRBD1	TGCAGCGTAAGGGACAGAGACTACGAGCAGTACTTC	CSVRDRDYEQYF
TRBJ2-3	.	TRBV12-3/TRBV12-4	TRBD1	TGTGCCAGCAGTCCGGACAGGGACCGGGCGGATACGCAGTATTTT	CASSPDRDRADTQYF
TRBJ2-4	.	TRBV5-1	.	TGCGCCAGCAGCTTGGGACAGCCGTCCCACATTCAGTACTTC	CASSLGQPSHIQYF
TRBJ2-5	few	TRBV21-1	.	TGTGCCAGCAGCAAAGAGGCGAAGGGAAAAGAGACCCAGTACTTC	CASSKEAKGKETQYF
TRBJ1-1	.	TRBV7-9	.	TGTGCCAGCAGCCAGGCCTGGGGCGTGAACACTGAAGCTTTCTTT	CASSQAWGVNTEAFF
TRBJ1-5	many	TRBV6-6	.	TGTGCCAGCAGCTCTGACCGGAACAATCAGCCCCAGCATTTT	CASSSDRNNQPQHF
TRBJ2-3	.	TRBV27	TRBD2	TGTGCCAGCAGCAAGATAGCGGGGGGGCGAGACGGGCAGTATTTT	CASSKIAGGRDGQYF
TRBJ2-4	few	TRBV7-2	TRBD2	TGTGCCAGCGGTACTAGCGGACCTAAAAACATTCAGTACTTC	CASGTSGPKNIQYF
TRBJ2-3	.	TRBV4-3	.	TGCGCCAGCAGCCGACAATCGGACCTCGGTACACGGTATTTT	CASSRQSDLGTRYF
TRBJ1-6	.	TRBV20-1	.	TGCAGTGCTAGAGAAGGGATTGCTTACAGGGATCAATCACCCCTCCACTTT	CSAREGIAYRDQSPLHF
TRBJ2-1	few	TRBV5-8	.	TGTGCCAGCAGCTTGGTGGAGGGAGTTGGTTACAATGAGCAGTTCTTC	CASSLVEGVGYNEQFF